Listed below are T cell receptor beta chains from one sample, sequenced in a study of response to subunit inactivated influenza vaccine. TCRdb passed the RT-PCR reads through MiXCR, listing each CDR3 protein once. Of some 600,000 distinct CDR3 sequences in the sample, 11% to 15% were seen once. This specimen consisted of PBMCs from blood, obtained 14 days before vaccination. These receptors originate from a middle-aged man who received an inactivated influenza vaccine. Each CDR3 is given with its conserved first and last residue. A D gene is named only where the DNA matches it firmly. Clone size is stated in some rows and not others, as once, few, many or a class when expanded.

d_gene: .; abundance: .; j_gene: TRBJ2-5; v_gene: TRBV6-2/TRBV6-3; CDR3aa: CASNPGQWIEETQYF; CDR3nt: TGTGCCAGCAACCCTGGACAGTGGATTGAAGAGACCCAGTACTTC
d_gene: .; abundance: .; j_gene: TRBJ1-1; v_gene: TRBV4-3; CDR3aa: CASSQGQGISNTEAFF; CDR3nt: TGCGCCAGCAGCCAAGGCCAGGGGATCTCGAACACTGAAGCTTTCTTT
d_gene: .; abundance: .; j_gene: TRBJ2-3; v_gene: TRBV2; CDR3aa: CASSVRPGAQYF; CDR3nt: TGTGCCAGCAGTGTTCGTCCTGGTGCGCAGTATTTT
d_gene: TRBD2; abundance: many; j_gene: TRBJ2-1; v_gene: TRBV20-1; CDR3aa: CSARKTSGGADEQFF; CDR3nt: TGCAGTGCTAGAAAGACAAGCGGGGGGGCCGATGAGCAGTTCTTC
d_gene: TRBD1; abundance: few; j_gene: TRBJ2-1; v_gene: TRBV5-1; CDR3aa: CASSSDQGARLYNEQFF; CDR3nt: TGCGCCAGCAGCTCCGATCAGGGGGCGAGATTGTACAATGAGCAGTTCTTC
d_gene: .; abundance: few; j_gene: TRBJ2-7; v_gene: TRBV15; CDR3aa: CATSRDDREVYEQYF; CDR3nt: TGTGCCACCAGCAGAGATGACAGGGAGGTCTACGAGCAGTACTTC
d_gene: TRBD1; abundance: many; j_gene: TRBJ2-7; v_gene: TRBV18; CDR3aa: CASSPGTGGYEQYF; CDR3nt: TGTGCCAGCAGCCCCGGGACAGGGGGTTACGAGCAGTACTTC
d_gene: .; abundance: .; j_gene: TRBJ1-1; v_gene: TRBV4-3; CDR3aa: CASSQGGPEAFF; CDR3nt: TGCGCCAGCAGCCAGGGGGGTCCTGAAGCTTTCTTT
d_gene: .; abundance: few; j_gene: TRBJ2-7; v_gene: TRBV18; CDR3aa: CASSPPWQGSYEQYF; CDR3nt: TGTGCCAGCTCACCACCGTGGCAGGGTTCCTACGAGCAGTACTTC
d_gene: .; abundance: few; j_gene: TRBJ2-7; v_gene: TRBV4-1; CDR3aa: CASSQDTGTEVPYEQYF; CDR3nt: TGCGCCAGCAGCCAAGATACTGGGACGGAAGTTCCCTACGAGCAGTACTTC
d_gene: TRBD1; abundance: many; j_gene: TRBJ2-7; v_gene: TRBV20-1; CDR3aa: CSARDIAAGGHLIYEQYF; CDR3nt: TGCAGTGCTAGAGATATCGCGGCAGGGGGCCACCTAATCTACGAGCAGTACTTC
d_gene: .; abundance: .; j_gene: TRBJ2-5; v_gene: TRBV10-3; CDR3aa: CAISAEETQYF; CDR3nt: TGTGCCATCAGCGCTGAGGAGACCCAGTACTTC
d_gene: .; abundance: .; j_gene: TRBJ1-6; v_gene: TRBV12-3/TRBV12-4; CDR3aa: CASSDRRFNSPLHF; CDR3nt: TGTGCCAGCAGCGACAGGAGATTTAATTCACCCCTCCACTTT
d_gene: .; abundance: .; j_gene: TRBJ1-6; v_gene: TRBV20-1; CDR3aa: CSARVAAGSGSPLHF; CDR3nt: TGCAGTGCTAGAGTGGCCGCAGGGAGCGGTTCACCCCTCCACTTT
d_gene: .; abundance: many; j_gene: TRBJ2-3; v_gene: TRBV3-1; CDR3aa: CASSQDPSARGNTQYF; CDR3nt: TGTGCCAGCAGCCAAGATCCCTCTGCTCGGGGAAATACGCAGTATTTT
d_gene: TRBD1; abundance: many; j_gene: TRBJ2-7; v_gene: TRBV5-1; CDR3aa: CASREDRGLTYEQYF; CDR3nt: TGCGCCAGCAGAGAAGACAGGGGTCTGACCTACGAGCAGTACTTC
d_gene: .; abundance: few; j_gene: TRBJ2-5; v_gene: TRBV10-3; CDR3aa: CAIASQGTQETQYF; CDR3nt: TGTGCCATCGCTTCCCAGGGGACCCAAGAGACCCAGTACTTC
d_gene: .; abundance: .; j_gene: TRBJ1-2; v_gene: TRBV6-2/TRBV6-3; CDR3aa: CASRPGGGYGYTF; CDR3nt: TGTGCCAGCAGGCCGGGAGGAGGTTATGGCTACACCTTC
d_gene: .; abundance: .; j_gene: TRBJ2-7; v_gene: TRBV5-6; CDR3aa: CASSLPRNRWSDPEQYF; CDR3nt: TGTGCCAGCAGCTTACCTAGGAACAGGTGGTCGGATCCCGAGCAGTACTTC
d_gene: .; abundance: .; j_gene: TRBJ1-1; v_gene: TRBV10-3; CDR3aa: CAISEGGLGTEAFF; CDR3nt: TGTGCCATCAGTGAAGGGGGGCTAGGCACTGAAGCTTTCTTT
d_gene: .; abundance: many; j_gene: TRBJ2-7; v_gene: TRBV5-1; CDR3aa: CASSLDKVFYEQYF; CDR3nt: TGCGCCAGCAGCTTAGACAAGGTCTTTTACGAGCAGTACTTC
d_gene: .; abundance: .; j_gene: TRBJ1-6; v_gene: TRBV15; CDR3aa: CATSRGTLYNSPLHF; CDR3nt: TGTGCCACCAGCAGAGGAACCCTCTATAATTCACCCCTCCACTTT
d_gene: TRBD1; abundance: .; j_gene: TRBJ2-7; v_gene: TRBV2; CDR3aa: CASSRPSPGTGGTTYEQYF; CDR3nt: TGTGCCAGCAGTCGACCCTCCCCCGGGACAGGGGGGACCACCTACGAGCAGTACTTC
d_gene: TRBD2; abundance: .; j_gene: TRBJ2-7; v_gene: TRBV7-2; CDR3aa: CASSLASGADSYEQYF; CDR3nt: TGTGCCAGCAGCTTAGCTAGCGGGGCCGATAGCTACGAGCAGTACTTC
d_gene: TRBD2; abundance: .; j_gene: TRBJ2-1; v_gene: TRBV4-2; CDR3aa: CASSQEGTSSKNEQFF; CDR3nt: TGTGCCAGCAGCCAAGAGGGGACTAGCAGTAAGAATGAGCAGTTCTTC
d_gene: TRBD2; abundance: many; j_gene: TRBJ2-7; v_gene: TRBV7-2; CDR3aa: CASSLAASGGAHEQYF; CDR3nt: TGTGCCAGCAGCTTAGCAGCTAGCGGGGGGGCACACGAGCAGTACTTC
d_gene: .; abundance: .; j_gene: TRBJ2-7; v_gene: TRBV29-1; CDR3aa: CSVDLGPVPPTYEQYF; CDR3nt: TGCAGCGTTGATCTGGGGCCCGTTCCCCCTACCTACGAGCAGTACTTC
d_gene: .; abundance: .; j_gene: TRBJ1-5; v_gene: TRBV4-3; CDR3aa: CASSQVLGVSNQPQHF; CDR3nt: TGCGCCAGCAGCCAAGTCTTAGGGGTAAGCAATCAGCCCCAGCATTTT
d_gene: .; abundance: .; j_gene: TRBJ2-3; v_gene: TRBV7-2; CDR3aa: CASEGRITDTQYF; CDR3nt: TGTGCCAGCGAAGGGAGGATCACAGATACGCAGTATTTT
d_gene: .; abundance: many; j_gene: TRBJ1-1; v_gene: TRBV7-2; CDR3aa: CASSAPGSLNTEAFF; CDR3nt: TGTGCCAGCAGCGCCCCCGGCAGCCTGAACACTGAAGCTTTCTTT
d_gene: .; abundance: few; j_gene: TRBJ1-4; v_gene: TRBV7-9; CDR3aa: CASSLSDRREKLFF; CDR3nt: TGTGCCAGCAGCCTCTCGGACCGTCGGGAAAAACTGTTTTTT
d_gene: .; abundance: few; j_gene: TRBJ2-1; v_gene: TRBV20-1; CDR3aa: CSARDLKGYVEQFF; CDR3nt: TGCAGTGCTAGAGATTTAAAGGGGTACGTGGAGCAGTTCTTC
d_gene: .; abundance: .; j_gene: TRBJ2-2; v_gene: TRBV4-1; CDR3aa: CASSQGLLRGKNTGELFF; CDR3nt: TGCGCCAGCAGCCAAGGGCTGCTCAGGGGAAAGAACACCGGGGAGCTGTTTTTT
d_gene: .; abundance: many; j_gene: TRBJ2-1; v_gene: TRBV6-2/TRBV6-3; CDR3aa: CASSYSSGRPYNEQFF; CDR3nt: TGTGCCAGCAGTTATTCCTCAGGGCGACCCTACAATGAGCAGTTCTTC
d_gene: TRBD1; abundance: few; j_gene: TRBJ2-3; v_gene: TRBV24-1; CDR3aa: CATSDILRFDRVNKDTQYF; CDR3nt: TGTGCCACCAGTGATATTTTGAGGTTTGACAGGGTGAACAAAGATACGCAGTATTTT
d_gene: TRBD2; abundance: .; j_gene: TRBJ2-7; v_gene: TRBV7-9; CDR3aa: CASRRDGTSGSYEQYF; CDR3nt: TGTGCCAGCAGGCGAGACGGGACTAGCGGATCCTACGAGCAGTACTTC
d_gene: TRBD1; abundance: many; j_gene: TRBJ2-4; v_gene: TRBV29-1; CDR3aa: CSVEETGGRGNIQYF; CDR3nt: TGCAGCGTTGAAGAAACAGGGGGCCGAGGGAACATTCAGTACTTC
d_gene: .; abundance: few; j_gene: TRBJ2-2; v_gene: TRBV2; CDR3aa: CASSVGQMNTGELFF; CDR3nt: TGTGCCAGCAGTGTGGGACAAATGAACACCGGGGAGCTGTTTTTT
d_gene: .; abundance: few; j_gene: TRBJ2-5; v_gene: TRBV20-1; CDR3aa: CSARDWEAQETQYF; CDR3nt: TGCAGTGCTAGAGATTGGGAAGCGCAAGAGACCCAGTACTTC
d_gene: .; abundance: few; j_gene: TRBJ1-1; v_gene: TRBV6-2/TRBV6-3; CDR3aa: CASSYSLNNPGIEAFF; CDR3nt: TGTGCCAGCAGTTACTCGTTAAATAATCCGGGGATTGAAGCTTTCTTT
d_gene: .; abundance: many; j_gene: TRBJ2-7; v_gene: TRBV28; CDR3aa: CASSLYTGRVYEQYF; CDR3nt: TGTGCCAGCAGTTTGTACACAGGAAGGGTCTACGAGCAGTACTTC
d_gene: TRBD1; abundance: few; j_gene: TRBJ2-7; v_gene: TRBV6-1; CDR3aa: CASRPGTGGTYEQYF; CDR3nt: TGTGCCAGCAGACCCGGGACAGGGGGAACCTACGAGCAGTACTTC
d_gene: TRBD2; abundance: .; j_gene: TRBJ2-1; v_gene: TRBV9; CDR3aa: CASSEREGSYNEQFF; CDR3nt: TGTGCCAGCAGCGAGCGGGAGGGCTCCTACAATGAGCAGTTCTTC
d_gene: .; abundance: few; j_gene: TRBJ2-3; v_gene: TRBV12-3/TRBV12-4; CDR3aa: CASSFPGSGTDTQYF; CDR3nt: TGTGCCAGCAGTTTTCCAGGATCAGGCACAGATACGCAGTATTTT
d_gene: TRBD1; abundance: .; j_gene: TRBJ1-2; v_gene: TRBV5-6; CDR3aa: CASSRRDRPNYGYTF; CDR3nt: TGTGCCAGCAGCCGTAGGGACAGGCCGAACTATGGCTACACCTTC
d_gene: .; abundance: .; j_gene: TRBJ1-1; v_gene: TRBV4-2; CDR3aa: CASSQDQGMNTEAFF; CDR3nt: TGTGCCAGCAGCCAAGACCAGGGAATGAACACTGAAGCTTTCTTT
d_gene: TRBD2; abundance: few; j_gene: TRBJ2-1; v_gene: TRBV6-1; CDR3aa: CASKGLAGGGSYNEQFF; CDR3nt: TGTGCCAGCAAAGGACTAGCGGGAGGGGGGTCCTACAATGAGCAGTTCTTC
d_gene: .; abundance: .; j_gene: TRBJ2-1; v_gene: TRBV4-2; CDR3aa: CASSQAPSPEQFF; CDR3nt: TGTGCCAGCAGCCAAGCTCCTAGCCCAGAGCAGTTCTTC
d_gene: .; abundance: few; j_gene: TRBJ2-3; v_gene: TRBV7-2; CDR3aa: CASSLGRDNLRTDTQYF; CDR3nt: TGTGCCAGCAGCTTAGGCCGGGACAACTTACGCACAGATACGCAGTATTTT
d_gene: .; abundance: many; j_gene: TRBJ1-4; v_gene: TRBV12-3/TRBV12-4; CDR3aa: CASSPAHRVTNEKLFF; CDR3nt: TGTGCCAGCAGTCCCGCTCACAGGGTGACTAATGAAAAACTGTTTTTT
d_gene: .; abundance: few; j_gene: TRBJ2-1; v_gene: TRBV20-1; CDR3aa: CSARPWGNEQFF; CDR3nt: TGCAGTGCTAGGCCGTGGGGTAATGAGCAGTTCTTC
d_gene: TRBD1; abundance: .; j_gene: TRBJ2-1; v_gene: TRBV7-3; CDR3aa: CADSGTGVDEQFF; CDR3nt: TGTGCCGACTCTGGGACAGGGGTCGATGAGCAGTTCTTC
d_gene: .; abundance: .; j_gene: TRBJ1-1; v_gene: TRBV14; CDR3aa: CASSHFSRDTGGWRAFF; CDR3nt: TGTGCCAGCAGCCACTTTTCCCGGGACACGGGAGGGTGGAGGGCTTTCTTT
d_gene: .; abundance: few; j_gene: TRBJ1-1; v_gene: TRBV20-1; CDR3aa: CSAKKRGWWTEAFF; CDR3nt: TGCAGTGCTAAAAAGCGCGGATGGTGGACTGAAGCTTTCTTT